This TCR beta chain was recorded in a study of cytomegalovirus exposure and HLA in healthy donors. Study-wide points: CMV antigen specificity of three CMV-associated chains was confirmed in vitro.

PCR amplification relied on 60 Vbeta primers (plus 13 Jbeta primers). Clones were read by immunoSEQ multiplex PCR, and TCRdb kept only the in-frame ones, dropping some. This table holds about 140,000 clones, roughly 68% found once. Comment on this clone: Its antigen is still unknown.

This CDR3 is 14 amino acids long. Trimming removed 1 base from V and 3 bases from J, with 9 bases in between. CDR1 is MNHNY and CDR2 is SVGAGI in the germline V gene (reference sequence). This chain connects TRBV6-6 to TRBJ1-1; no definite D call. The origin of this receptor is a man between 60 and 75 years old in good health and CMV-seronegative. The sequencing input was PBMCs. The CDR3 protein is CASSYLIRDTEAFF. The CDR3 coding sequence is TGTGCCAGCAGTTACTTAATCCGGGACACTGAAGCTTTCTTT.